The 18 T cell receptor beta chains below all came from one sample that was sequenced in a study of blood T cell repertoires in COVID-19 (dated by TCRdb to between 2020 and 2021). Libraries were prepared through the immunoSEQ multiplex PCR assay. TCRdb took over this immuneACCESS table, retaining in-frame rearrangements with V and J assigned. Such tables are incomplete; in checked studies, under half of the missing clones stem from an unresolved V gene, and the remainder is unexplained. The sample table lists about 89,000 clones, about 83% of them with a count of one. Jointly, the top ten make up about half of the sample. Sequencing input: peripheral blood. These receptors were taken from a human donor in a cohort sampled during active COVID-19.

The V call is TRBV7-9, the J call TRBJ2-7; tentative D call: TRBD1 (6 bases). Deletions cut 5 bases from V and 9 bases from J, with 17 bases between. CDR3 length: 13 amino acids. The V gene's germline CDR1 is SEHNR and CDR2 FQNEAQ (reference sequence). As DNA, the CDR3 is TGTGCCAGCAGCGGACCGACAGGTATTGGGCAGTACTTC. Translation gives CASSGPTGIGQYF.

V gene TRBV11-2 combines with J gene TRBJ2-2; 10 nucleotides match TRBD2. CDR3 length equals 17 residues. V was clipped by 2 bases and J by 1 base; unmatched bases: 4. From germline, CDR1 is SGHAT and CDR2 FQNNGV. CDR3 DNA: TGTGCCAGCAGCTTAAACCCTAGCGGGAGGAACACCGGGGAGCTGTTTTTT. Encoded protein: CASSLNPSGRNTGELFF.

The rearrangement uses TRBV7-9 and TRBJ1-1; D perhaps matches TRBD1 (5 bases). The germline gives CDR1 SEHNR, CDR2 FQNEAQ (reference sequence). With 5 bases removed from V and 0 bases from J, the gap between germline ends came to 10 bases. The CDR3 extends over 14 amino acids. The CDR3 DNA reads TGTGCCAGCAGCGTCGACAGATTGAACACTGAAGCTTTCTTT. Translation gives CASSVDRLNTEAFF.

The chain joins TRBV7-9 to TRBJ1-4; the match to TRBD1 covers 10 bases. The germline V gene has CDR1 SEHNR and CDR2 FQNEAQ (reference sequence). The V and J ends lost 5 bases and 5 bases, in that order; junction bases with no gene match: 17. The CDR3 has 19 residues. The CDR3 DNA reads TGTGCCAGCAGCGCACTCGGCAGGACAGGGGGTGGCAGGAATGAAAAACTGTTTTTT. It codes for CASSALGRTGGGRNEKLFF.

This chain joins TRBV7-9 and TRBJ2-6, with D maybe TRBD1 (5 bases). V dropped 1 base and J dropped 4 bases, with 17 bases sitting between them. This CDR3 spans 18 amino acids. From germline, CDR1 is SEHNR and CDR2 FQNEAQ (reference sequence). This chain's CDR3 is CASSLDSGRRSGANVLTF. As DNA, the CDR3 is TGTGCCAGCAGCTTAGATTCAGGGCGGAGATCCGGGGCCAACGTCCTGACTTTC.

This chain connects TRBV2 to TRBJ2-7; 10 bases align to TRBD1. Germline trimming cut 5 bases from V and 5 bases from J; bases unmatched to any gene: 6. CDR3 size: 14 residues. Per the germline V gene, CDR1 is SNHLY and CDR2 is FYNNEI. CDR3 coding DNA: TGTGCCAGCAGTAGGGACAGGGGAGAGGACGAGCAGTACTTC. Protein: CASSRDRGEDEQYF.

Only a few counts were recorded for this clone. CDR3 residues: CASSGGGQGVQTQYF. The DNA of the CDR3 is TGTGCCAGCAGCGGGGGTGGGCAGGGGGTACAGACCCAGTACTTC. The chain is built from TRBV11-1 and TRBJ2-5, with 7 bases identical to TRBD1. The CDR3 extends over 15 amino acids. From germline, CDR1 is SGHAT and CDR2 FQDESV (reference sequence). Unmatched junction bases numbered 12, after V lost 5 bases and J lost 6 bases.

V is TRBV4-3 and J is TRBJ2-3; D call uncertain. The V and J ends lost 3 bases and 3 bases respectively, with 10 bases between them. Germline-derived CDR1 and CDR2 are LGHNA and YSLEER. The CDR3 runs to 14 residues. The CDR3 DNA reads TGCGCCAGCAGCCAGTTCACCCAGACAGATACGCAGTATTTT. As protein: CASSQFTQTDTQYF.

V and J are TRBV18 and TRBJ2-5; tentatively, D is TRBD1 (6 bases). The CDR3 runs 13 residues. In germline, CDR1 is KGHSH, CDR2 LQKENI. The ends were cut back, 7 bases at V and 3 bases at J, with 12 bases in the middle. Written as DNA, the CDR3 is TGTGCCAGCTTACGGAACAGGGAAGAGACCCAGTACTTC. Translation: CASLRNREETQYF.

The chain carries TRBV6-5 and TRBJ2-1; the match to TRBD1 covers 11 bases. Germline V gives CDR1 MNHEY, CDR2 SVGAGI. CDR3 length: 15 amino acids. Germline trimming cut 6 bases from V and 8 bases from J; bases unmatched to any gene: 9. CDR3 DNA sequence: TGTGCCAGCAGACCTGGACAGGGGGCAGGCGATGAGCAGTTCTTC. Amino acid sequence: CASRPGQGAGDEQFF.

Notes on this clone: At one boundary the junction diverges from the germline segment, which might be a read error. The rearrangement joins TRBV18 to TRBJ1-1, with 7 nucleotides matching TRBD1. The CDR3 is 16 residues long. The germline gives CDR1 KGHSH, CDR2 LQKENI. CDR3 amino acids: CASSPREVAGGREAFF. The CDR3 DNA sequence: TGTGCCAGCTCCCCACGTGAGGTGGCAGGGGGACGTGAAGCTTTCTTT.

The CDR3: CASSLGGGNAIQYF. The CDR3 region has the DNA TGTGCCAGCAGCTTAGGGGGCGGGAACGCCATTCAGTACTTC. This rearrangement joins TRBV7-2 to TRBJ2-4, with TRBD2 as a possible D gene (6 bases). CDR3 size: 14 residues. Per germline, CDR1 SGHTA and CDR2 FQGNSA. V was clipped by 1 base and J by 9 bases, with 13 bases between them.

The chain joins TRBV5-6 to TRBJ1-6, with a weak D call TRBD1 (6 bases). CDR3 length equals 15 residues. Germline V lookup: CDR1 SGHDT, CDR2 YYEEEE. Trimming removed 1 base at V and 4 bases at J, with 9 bases between. The CDR3 reads CASSLYGQYNSPLHF. CDR3 DNA: TGTGCCAGCAGCTTGTACGGACAGTATAATTCACCCCTCCACTTT.

The V call is TRBV19, the J call TRBJ1-2; D call uncertain. In germline, CDR1 is LNHDA, CDR2 SQIVND (reference sequence). The CDR3 sequence is 14 residues long. With 5 bases removed from V and 6 bases from J, the gap between germline ends came to 16 bases. The CDR3 loop is CASSDPPGSHGYTF. The CDR3 region has the DNA TGTGCCAGTAGTGACCCCCCCGGGTCCCATGGCTACACCTTC.

The J gene is TRBJ1-4, the V gene TRBV29-1; D not resolved. This CDR3 spans 13 amino acids. Germline loops: CDR1 SQVTM, CDR2 ANQGSEA. Trimming pared 7 bases from V and 7 bases from J, leaving 16 bases between. The CDR3 is CSAGYGSGEKLFF. CDR3 in DNA: TGCAGCGCTGGATATGGGTCGGGTGAAAAACTGTTTTTT.

DNA of the CDR3: TGTGCCAGCAGCACCCATGGGGGAGGGGGAGATACGCAGTATTTT. Its protein is CASSTHGGGGDTQYF. The chain links TRBV5-8 to TRBJ2-3, with D possibly TRBD2 on 7 matching bases. CDR3 length: 15 amino acids. The germline V gene has CDR1 SGHTS and CDR2 YDEGEE. V lost 4 bases and J 5 bases, leaving 17 bases between the germline ends. Full variable domain (remainder filled in from reference TRBV5-8 and TRBJ2-3): EAGVTQSPTHLIKTRGQQATLRCSPISGHTSVYWYQQALGLGLQFLLWYDEGEERNRGNFPPRFSGRQFPNYSSELNVNALELEDSALYLCASSTHGGGGDTQYFGPGTRLTVL.

This chain joins TRBV2 and TRBJ2-7, with 9 positions matching TRBD2. The junction had 5 bases not matched to a gene; V was cut back by 7 bases and J by 4 bases. The CDR3 sequence is 13 residues long. The germline CDR1 and CDR2 sequences are SNHLY and FYNNEI. CDR3 coding DNA: TGTGCCAGCATGGGACTAGCCGGATACGAGCAGTACTTC. This codes for CASMGLAGYEQYF.

V usage is TRBV5-1 and J usage is TRBJ2-2; 9 bases are a match to TRBD2. In germline, CDR1 is SGHRS, CDR2 YFSETQ. This CDR3 region has 16 residues. V trimming: 0 bases; J trimming: 8 bases; junction bases outside the gene matches: 8. The CDR3 DNA follows: TGCGCCAGCAGCTTGGGACTAGCGGTCCCTGGGGGGGAGCTGTTTTTT. It encodes CASSLGLAVPGGELFF.